The entry that follows covers one T cell receptor beta chain sequence. What it recognizes is unknown. The data stem from a study of brain T cells in children with intractable seizures. Points from the study as a whole: Patients' HCMV serostatus was unknown; virus specificity rests on CDR3 similarity alone.

Sequencing was limited to surgery cases with top T cell transcript signatures in brain tissue. Before surgery, patients took at least one anti-epileptic drug. Germline-derived CDR1 and CDR2 are KGHSH and LQKENI. The CDR3 covers 17 residues. The V gene end was trimmed by 2 bases and the J gene end by 3 bases; junction bases not matched to a gene: 12. Here immunoSEQ multiplex PCR was the method, and the copy in TCRdb shows in-frame clones only, minus some. The profile shows 80,000 or so clones, around 91% of them singletons. This material consisted of peripheral blood, taken at surgery. The V gene is TRBV18, the J gene TRBJ2-7; 8 bases line up with TRBD1. This receptor was identified in a girl between 2 and 10 years old with Rasmussen encephalitis and intractable seizures. CDR3 loop: CASSPNRYPGTGYEQYF. The CDR3 DNA is TGTGCCAGCTCACCAAACAGATACCCCGGGACAGGCTACGAGCAGTACTTC. Filled out from reference TRBV18 and TRBJ2-7, the complete variable domain reads NAGVMQNPRHLVRRRGQEARLRCSPMKGHSHVYWYRQLPEEGLKFMVYLQKENIIDESGMPKERFSAEFPKEGPSILRIQQVVRGDSAAYFCASSPNRYPGTGYEQYFGPGTRLTVT.